The sequence of this T cell receptor (beta chain) was determined in a study of blood T cell repertoires in COVID-19. The overall study: COVID-19 samples, acute and convalescent, were from the United States, Italy and Spain.

This clone was picked up one time. Trimming cost V 4 bases and J 8 bases, with 9 bases left between them. This CDR3 contains 11 residues. Germline CDR1 is SGHRS and CDR2 is YFSETQ. Assay used: immunoSEQ multiplex PCR; TCRdb lists only in-frame clones, some missing. Of roughly 240,000 clones in the sample, over 80% were seen once. The chain is built from TRBV5-1 and TRBJ1-1; D gene unclear. What was sequenced was PBMCs or T cells enriched from blood (not recorded which). The receptor comes from a man aged 50-59 years who had been exposed to COVID-19. CDR3 DNA sequence: TGCGCCAGCAGCAACCCGCGGGAAGCTTTCTTT. It encodes CASSNPREAFF.